The next 26 T cell receptor beta chains were all read from a single sample in a study of PD-L1 blockade in urothelial cancer. Profiling relied on immunoSEQ multiplex PCR, and the TCRdb table lists in-frame clones only, not all of them. The data contain 90,000 to 100,000 clones, 90% of them singletons. The time point: pretreatment peripheral blood. The material was PBMCs, obtained around atezolizumab (anti-PD-L1) treatment. The origin of the receptors is a man aged 60 to 69 with urothelial cancer.

This chain joins TRBV19 and TRBJ1-2, with a possible D match to TRBD1 (5 bases). CDR3 size: 12 residues. CDR1 and CDR2 from the germline V gene are LNHDA and SQIVND (reference sequence). V was clipped by 5 bases and J by 5 bases, with 9 bases between them. The CDR3 reads CASSVTGYGYTF. In nucleotides, the CDR3 is TGTGCCAGTAGTGTTACAGGTTATGGCTACACCTTC.

The chain combines TRBV7-9 with TRBJ2-1, with D possibly matching TRBD2 (6 bases). Trimming removed 8 bases at V and 9 bases at J, with 14 bases between. Germline V gene sequence: CDR1 SEHNR, CDR2 FQNEAQ (reference sequence). The CDR3 covers 12 residues. The CDR3 region is CASGTGGGEQFF. CDR3 sequence (DNA): TGTGCCAGCGGGACTGGGGGTGGTGAGCAGTTCTTC.

This clone has just a few counts. The V and J genes are TRBV7-9 and TRBJ2-3, with 7 bases identical to TRBD2. This CDR3 region has 18 residues. V was clipped by 2 bases and J by 3 bases; unmatched bases: 14. Germline V gene sequence: CDR1 SEHNR, CDR2 FQNEAQ (reference sequence). The DNA for the CDR3 is TGTGCCAGCAGCTTACCGATTAGACTAGCCGGTAAGACAGATACGCAGTATTTT. This gives the protein CASSLPIRLAGKTDTQYF.

CDR3 in amino acids: CSVENRAGEENYGYTF. For the CDR3, the DNA is TGCAGCGTTGAAAATCGGGCAGGGGAAGAAAACTATGGCTACACCTTC. The chain employs TRBV29-1 and TRBJ1-2, with a weak D call TRBD1 (6 bases). In germline, CDR1 is SQVTM, CDR2 ANQGSEA. V lost 2 bases to trimming and J lost 2 bases, with 18 bases between them. The CDR3 extends over 16 amino acids.

The chain recombines TRBV6-5 with TRBJ1-2, with a weak D call TRBD1 (6 bases). The germline gives CDR1 MNHEY, CDR2 SVGAGI. The V end lost 6 bases, the J end lost 7 bases, and 18 bases lay between the germline ends. The CDR3 is made up of 14 amino acids. The CDR3 DNA is TGTGCCAGCAGCAAAGGACAGTCCGTTCTTGGCTACACCTTC. It yields the protein CASSKGQSVLGYTF.

Here the CDR3 reads CASSLDRAETQYF. The CDR3 coding sequence is TGTGCCAGCAGCTTAGACAGGGCTGAGACCCAGTACTTC. This chain joins TRBV7-9 and TRBJ2-5; possibly TRBD1 for D (6 bases). Germline values: CDR1 SEHNR, CDR2 FQNEAQ (reference sequence). Trimming took 1 base from V and 5 from J, leaving 8 bases between them. CDR3 length equals 13 residues.

The chain links TRBV6-5 to TRBJ2-1; D might be TRBD1 (5 bases). CDR3 size: 15 residues. CDR1 MNHEY and CDR2 SVGAGI come from the germline V gene. Trimming left V 4 bases short and J 7 bases short, with 17 bases between. For the CDR3, the DNA is TGTGCCAGCAGTTCCCAGCCGAACGCAGGGAATGAGCAGTTCTTC. Protein product: CASSSQPNAGNEQFF.

The chain is built from TRBV7-2 and TRBJ1-2, with D uncertain. The CDR3 totals 14 residues. Germline-derived CDR1 and CDR2 are SGHTA and FQGNSA. V lost 5 bases to trimming and J lost 5 bases, with 15 bases between them. CDR3 in DNA: TGTGCCAGCAGCGCCGGTCTGGAGGCTTATGGCTACACCTTC. This gives the protein CASSAGLEAYGYTF.

This chain links TRBV5-1 with TRBJ2-4; D is ambiguous. The ends were cut back, 5 bases at V and 3 bases at J, with 12 bases in the middle. The germline CDR1 and CDR2 sequences are SGHRS and YFSETQ. This CDR3 spans 14 amino acids. CDR3 coding DNA: TGCGCCAGCAGGCAAGATGGAGACAAAAACATTCAGTACTTC. Its translation: CASRQDGDKNIQYF.

This sequence joins TRBV7-2 and TRBJ2-7; TRBD2 is a possible D gene (5 bases). V was shortened by 5 bases and J by 2 bases, with 16 bases between the two germline ends. The CDR3 runs to 15 residues. CDR1 and CDR2 from the germline V gene are SGHTA and FQGNSA. This CDR3 is CASSIRNGNAYEQYF. CDR3 bases: TGTGCCAGCAGCATCCGGAACGGGAACGCCTACGAGCAGTACTTC.

CDR3 sequence: CASSRGTGNTEAFF. For the CDR3, the DNA is TGTGCCAGCAGCCGAGGAACAGGGAACACTGAAGCTTTCTTT. This chain links TRBV7-8 with TRBJ1-1, with D perhaps matching TRBD1 (5 bases). Germline CDR1 and CDR2: SGHVS and FQNEAQ. V lost 5 bases to trimming and J lost 1 base, with 11 bases between them. The CDR3 loop spans 14 amino acids.

The gene calls are TRBV23-1 and TRBJ1-6; possibly TRBD1 for D (6 bases). Being an ORF, TRBV23-1 has a function that is uncertain. The ends were cut back, 2 bases at V and 11 bases at J, with 10 bases in the middle. The CDR3 totals 13 residues. This CDR3 reads CASSQTGGTPLHF. Written as DNA, the CDR3 is TGCGCCAGCAGTCAAACGGGGGGCACACCCCTCCACTTT.

V gene TRBV29-1 combines with J gene TRBJ2-2; the D gene is possibly TRBD2 (5 bases). From germline, CDR1 is SQVTM and CDR2 ANQGSEA. Trimming left V 4 bases short and J 1 base short, with 10 bases between. CDR3 length equals 14 residues. CDR3 amino acids: CSVVSVLNTGELFF. The CDR3 DNA follows: TGCAGCGTTGTTAGCGTCTTGAACACCGGGGAGCTGTTTTTT.

This rearrangement joins TRBV2 to TRBJ2-4; TRBD2 agrees at 11 bases. Germline V gene sequence: CDR1 SNHLY, CDR2 FYNNEI. This CDR3 has 15 amino acids. V shed 8 bases, J shed 6 bases, and the junction held 9 bases outside the gene matches. In DNA form, the CDR3 reads TGTGCCAGCGGGTTAGCGGGGGGGCCGGGAAACATTCAGTACTTC. This encodes CASGLAGGPGNIQYF.

The chain couples TRBV2 to TRBJ2-5, with 12 bases identical to TRBD2. The CDR3 has 15 amino acids. CDR1 and CDR2 (germline): SNHLY, FYNNEI. The ends lost 4 bases at V and 4 bases at J; junction bases unmatched: 4. This CDR3 reads CASSVSGLAGETQYF. CDR3 in DNA: TGTGCCAGCAGTGTATCGGGACTAGCGGGAGAGACCCAGTACTTC. The full variable domain, its missing parts supplied by reference TRBV2 and TRBJ2-5, is EPEVTQTPSHQVTQMGQEVILRCVPISNHLYFYWYRQILGQKVEFLVSFYNNEISEKSEIFDDQFSVERPDGSNFTLKIRSTKLEDSAMYFCASSVSGLAGETQYFGPGTRLLVL.

This chain links TRBV27 with TRBJ1-5; no definite D call. Germline V gives CDR1 MNHEY, CDR2 SMNVEV (reference sequence). V lost 6 bases to trimming and J lost 7 bases, with 13 bases between them. The CDR3 is made up of 13 amino acids. CDR3 amino acids: CASSRREGQPQHF. In DNA, the CDR3 is TGTGCCAGCAGCCGTCGGGAGGGACAGCCCCAGCATTTT.

The V call is TRBV7-2, the J call TRBJ1-1; possible D gene TRBD1, 5 bases. The CDR3 sequence is 16 residues long. V was trimmed by 5 bases and J by 1 base, leaving 17 bases between them. From germline, CDR1 is SGHTA and CDR2 FQGNSA. In DNA, the CDR3 is TGTGCCAGCAGCCCCGGGTGGGGGACTTCGAACACTGAAGCTTTCTTT. Translation gives CASSPGWGTSNTEAFF.

The CDR3 spells CASSAGTDPYEQYF. The CDR3 DNA reads TGTGCCAGCTCAGCCGGGACAGACCCCTACGAGCAGTACTTC. The rearrangement links TRBV18 to TRBJ2-7; TRBD1 matches at 7 bases. V was pared by 5 bases and J by 2 bases, with 6 bases of the junction left unmatched. CDR3 length: 14 amino acids. In germline, CDR1 is KGHSH, CDR2 LQKENI.

The rearrangement joins TRBV10-3 to TRBJ2-7, with 9 bases that match TRBD1. There are 15 residues in the CDR3. V was pared by 8 bases and J by 4 bases, with 12 bases of the junction left unmatched. Germline lookup yields CDR1 ENHRY and CDR2 SYGVKD. The CDR3: CAIQDPRDRVYEQYF. For the CDR3, the DNA is TGTGCCATCCAAGACCCCCGGGACAGGGTATACGAGCAGTACTTC.

The CDR3 DNA reads as TGTGCCAGCTCACCAGGTATAGCAGGGGGCCTCGCAGATACGCAGTATTTT. It yields the protein CASSPGIAGGLADTQYF. V gene TRBV18 combines with J gene TRBJ2-3, with 8 bases that match TRBD1. Looked up from germline, CDR1 is KGHSH and CDR2 is LQKENI. V shed 2 bases, J shed 4 bases, and the junction held 11 bases outside the gene matches. The length of the CDR3 is 17 residues.

The chain has TRBV7-8 and TRBJ2-3; 13 bases agree with TRBD2. In germline, CDR1 is SGHVS, CDR2 FQNEAQ. The V and J ends lost 5 bases and 0 bases, in that order; junction bases with no gene match: 2. The CDR3 has 16 amino acids. DNA for the CDR3: TGTGCCAGCAGCCGACTAGCGGGGGGAAGCACAGATACGCAGTATTTT. Amino acids: CASSRLAGGSTDTQYF.

As regards this clone: The junction differs from germline at one of its ends, possibly a read error. CDR3 in amino acids: CASSWGLAGNNEQFF. The CDR3 bases are TGTGCTAGCAGCTGGGGACTAGCGGGAAACAATGAGCAGTTCTTC. This rearrangement joins TRBV7-7 to TRBJ2-1; 13 bases are a match to TRBD2. The CDR3 runs 15 residues. CDR1 SSHAT and CDR2 FNYEAQ come from the germline V gene (reference sequence).

The chain joins TRBV18 to TRBJ1-2; 7 bases are a match to TRBD1. The germline V gene encodes CDR1 KGHSH and CDR2 LQKENI. V shed 3 bases and J 6 bases; nucleotides not matched to a gene: 4. This CDR3 comprises 13 residues. The CDR3 reads CASSPDREDGYTF. Written as DNA, the CDR3 is TGTGCCAGCTCACCTGACAGGGAGGATGGCTACACCTTC. Combining the CDR3 with reference TRBV18 and TRBJ1-2 gives the whole variable domain NAGVMQNPRHLVRRRGQEARLRCSPMKGHSHVYWYRQLPEEGLKFMVYLQKENIIDESGMPKERFSAEFPKEGPSILRIQQVVRGDSAAYFCASSPDREDGYTFGSGTRLTVV.

This clone appeared a single time. V and J are TRBV5-1 and TRBJ2-1, with 10 bases identical to TRBD1. There are 16 residues in the CDR3. The J segment lost 5 bases and the V segment lost 5 bases, leaving 10 bases of the junction unmatched. Germline V gene lookup returns CDR1 SGHRS and CDR2 YFSETQ. CDR3 in DNA: TGCGCCAGCAGTCTCGGCGGGACAGGGGCACACAATGAGCAGTTCTTC. Residues: CASSLGGTGAHNEQFF.

The V and J genes are TRBV13 and TRBJ2-1; the match to TRBD2 covers 10 bases. The CDR3 totals 16 residues. V dropped 5 bases and J dropped 0; count of bases not matched to a gene: 4. Per germline, CDR1 PRHDT and CDR2 FYEKMQ (reference sequence). The DNA of the CDR3 is TGTGCCAGCAGCACAAAGCGGGGGGGCTCCTACAATGAGCAGTTCTTC. As protein: CASSTKRGGSYNEQFF.

The chain recombines TRBV19 with TRBJ2-7; TRBD2 matches at 7 bases. CDR1 is LNHDA and CDR2 is SQIVND in the germline V gene (reference sequence). Germline trimming cut 3 bases from V and 3 bases from J; bases unmatched to any gene: 2. The CDR3 loop spans 13 amino acids. The CDR3 DNA follows: TGTGCCAGTAGTATGGGGGAGGGCTACGAGCAGTACTTC. This codes for CASSMGEGYEQYF. The complete variable domain, with remaining parts taken from reference TRBV19 and TRBJ2-7, reads DGGITQSPKYLFRKEGQNVTLSCEQNLNHDAMYWYRQDPGQGLRLIYYSQIVNDFQKGDIAEGYSVSREKKESFPLTVTSAQKNPTAFYLCASSMGEGYEQYFGPGTRLTVT.